The entry below describes one T cell receptor beta chain. Its target is unknown. Profiled with immunoSEQ multiplex PCR; TCRdb holds only in-frame clones, not every one. This sample has some 270,000 clones, with just over 85% found just once. The sample is drawn from a study of cytomegalovirus exposure and HLA in healthy donors. Whole-study findings and limits: The study labeled more than 150 TCR beta chains cytomegalovirus-associated. First-cohort TCR clusters were later found to tend to co-occur in the roughly 130 validation repertoires. Most sequenced TCRs were rare (though some public TCRs occurred in many donors).

The receptor was derived from a woman between 18 and 29 years old in good health and CMV-seronegative. The material sequenced was PBMCs.

The CDR3 DNA follows: TGTGCCAGCAGCCAGGAGTTCAGGGCCTACCAAGAGACCCAGTACTTC. Amino acid sequence: CASSQEFRAYQETQYF. The chain joins TRBV14 to TRBJ2-5; the D gene is possibly TRBD1 (5 bases). Deletions cut 3 bases from V and 0 bases from J, with 14 bases between. Germline values: CDR1 SGHDN, CDR2 FVKESK. CDR3 size: 16 residues.